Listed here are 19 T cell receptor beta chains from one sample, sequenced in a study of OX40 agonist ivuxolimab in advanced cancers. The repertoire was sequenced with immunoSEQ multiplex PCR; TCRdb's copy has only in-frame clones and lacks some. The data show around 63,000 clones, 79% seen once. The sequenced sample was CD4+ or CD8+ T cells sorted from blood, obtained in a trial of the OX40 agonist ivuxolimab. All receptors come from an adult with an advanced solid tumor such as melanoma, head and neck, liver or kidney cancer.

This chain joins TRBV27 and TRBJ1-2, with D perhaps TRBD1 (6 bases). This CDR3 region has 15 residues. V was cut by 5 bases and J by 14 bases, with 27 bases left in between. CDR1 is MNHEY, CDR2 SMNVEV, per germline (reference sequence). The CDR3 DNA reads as TGTGCCAGCAGTCCGACAATGTGGGGGGCAATCACTAAAACCTTC. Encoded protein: CASSPTMWGAITKTF.

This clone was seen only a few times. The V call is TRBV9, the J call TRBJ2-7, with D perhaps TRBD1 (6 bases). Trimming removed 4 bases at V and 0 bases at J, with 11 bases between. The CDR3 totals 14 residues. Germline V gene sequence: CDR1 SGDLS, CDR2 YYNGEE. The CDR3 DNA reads TGTGCCAGCAGCCTTGGACAGAGCTCCTACGAGCAGTACTTC. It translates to CASSLGQSSYEQYF.

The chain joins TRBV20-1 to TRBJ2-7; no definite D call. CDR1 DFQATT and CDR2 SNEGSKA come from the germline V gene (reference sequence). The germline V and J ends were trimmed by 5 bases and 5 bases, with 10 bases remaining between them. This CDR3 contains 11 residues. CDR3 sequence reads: CSAENTHEQYF. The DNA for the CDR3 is TGCAGTGCTGAAAACACCCACGAGCAGTACTTC.

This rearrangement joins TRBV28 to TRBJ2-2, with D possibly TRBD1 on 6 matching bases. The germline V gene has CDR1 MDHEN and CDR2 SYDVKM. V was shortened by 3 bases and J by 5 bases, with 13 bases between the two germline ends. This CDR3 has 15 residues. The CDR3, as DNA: TGTGCCAGCAGTTTTTCGGGACACAGGACCGGGGAGCTGTTTTTT. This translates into CASSFSGHRTGELFF. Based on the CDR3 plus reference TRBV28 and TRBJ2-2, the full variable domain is DVKVTQSSRYLVKRTGEKVFLECVQDMDHENMFWYRQDPGLGLRLIYFSYDVKMKEKGDIPEGYSVSREKKERFSLILESASTNQTSMYLCASSFSGHRTGELFFGEGSRLTVL.

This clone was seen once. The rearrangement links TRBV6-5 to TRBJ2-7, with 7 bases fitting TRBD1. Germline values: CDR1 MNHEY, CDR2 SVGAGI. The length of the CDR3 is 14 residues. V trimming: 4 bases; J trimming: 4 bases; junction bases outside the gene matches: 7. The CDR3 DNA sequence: TGTGCCAGCAGTTCTTGGACAGGAGAATACGAGCAGTACTTC. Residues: CASSSWTGEYEQYF.

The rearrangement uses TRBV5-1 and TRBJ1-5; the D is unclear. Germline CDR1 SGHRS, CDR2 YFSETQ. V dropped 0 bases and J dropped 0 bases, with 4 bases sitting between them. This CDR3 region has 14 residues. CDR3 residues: CASSLGNSNQPQHF. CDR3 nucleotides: TGCGCCAGCAGCTTGGGGAATAGCAATCAGCCCCAGCATTTT.

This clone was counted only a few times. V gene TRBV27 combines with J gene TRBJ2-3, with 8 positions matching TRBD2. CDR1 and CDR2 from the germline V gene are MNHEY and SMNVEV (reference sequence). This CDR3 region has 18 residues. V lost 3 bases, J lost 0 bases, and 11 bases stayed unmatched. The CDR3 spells CASSFEERGMISTDTQYF. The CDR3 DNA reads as TGTGCCAGCAGTTTCGAGGAGCGGGGGATGATTAGCACAGATACGCAGTATTTT.

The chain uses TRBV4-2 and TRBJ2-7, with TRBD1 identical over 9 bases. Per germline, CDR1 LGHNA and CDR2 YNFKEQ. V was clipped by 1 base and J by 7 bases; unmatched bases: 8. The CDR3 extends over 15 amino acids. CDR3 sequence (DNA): TGTGCCAGCAGCCAAGTCTCCCGGACAGGGGAAGAGCAGTACTTC. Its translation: CASSQVSRTGEEQYF.

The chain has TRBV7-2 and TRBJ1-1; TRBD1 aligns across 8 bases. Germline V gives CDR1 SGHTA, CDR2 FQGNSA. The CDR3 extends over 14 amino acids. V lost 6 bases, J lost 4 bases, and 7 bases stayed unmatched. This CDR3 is CASSYHRGGTEAFF. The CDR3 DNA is TGTGCCAGCAGTTACCACAGGGGGGGCACTGAAGCTTTCTTT.

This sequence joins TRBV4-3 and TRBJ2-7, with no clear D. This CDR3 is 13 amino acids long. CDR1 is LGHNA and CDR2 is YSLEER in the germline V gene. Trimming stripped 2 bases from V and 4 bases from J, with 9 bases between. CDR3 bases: TGCGCCAGCAGCCAATCAGAGTGGTACGAGCAGTACTTC. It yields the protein CASSQSEWYEQYF.

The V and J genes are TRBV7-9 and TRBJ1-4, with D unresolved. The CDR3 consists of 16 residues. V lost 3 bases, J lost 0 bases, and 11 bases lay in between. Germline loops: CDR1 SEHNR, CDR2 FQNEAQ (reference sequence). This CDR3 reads CASSFPPGSTNEKLFF. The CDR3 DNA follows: TGTGCCAGCAGCTTCCCGCCAGGATCAACTAATGAAAAACTGTTTTTT.

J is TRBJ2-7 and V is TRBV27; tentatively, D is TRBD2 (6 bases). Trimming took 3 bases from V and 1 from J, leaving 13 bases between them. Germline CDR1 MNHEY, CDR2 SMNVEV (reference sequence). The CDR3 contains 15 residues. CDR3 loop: CASSFGTSPSYEQYF. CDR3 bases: TGTGCCAGCAGTTTCGGGACTTCACCTTCCTACGAGCAGTACTTC.

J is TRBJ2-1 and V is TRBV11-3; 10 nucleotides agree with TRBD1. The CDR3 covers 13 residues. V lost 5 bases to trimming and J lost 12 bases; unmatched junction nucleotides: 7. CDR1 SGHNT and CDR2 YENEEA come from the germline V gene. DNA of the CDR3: TGTGCCAGCAGCCTGAGGACAGGGGGAATGCAGTTCTTC. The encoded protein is CASSLRTGGMQFF.

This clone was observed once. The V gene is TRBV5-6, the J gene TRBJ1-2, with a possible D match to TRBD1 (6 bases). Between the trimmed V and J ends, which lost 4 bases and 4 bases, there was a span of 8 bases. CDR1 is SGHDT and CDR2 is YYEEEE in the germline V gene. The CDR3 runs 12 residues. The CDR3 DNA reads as TGTGCCAGCAGCCCCAGGGGCTATGGCTACACCTTC. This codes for CASSPRGYGYTF.

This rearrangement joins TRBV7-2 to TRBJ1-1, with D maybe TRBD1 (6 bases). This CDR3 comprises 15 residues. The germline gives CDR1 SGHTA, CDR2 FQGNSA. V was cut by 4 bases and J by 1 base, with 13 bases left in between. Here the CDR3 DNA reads TGTGCCAGCAGCTGGAGTGGGACAAAGAACACTGAAGCTTTCTTT. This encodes CASSWSGTKNTEAFF.

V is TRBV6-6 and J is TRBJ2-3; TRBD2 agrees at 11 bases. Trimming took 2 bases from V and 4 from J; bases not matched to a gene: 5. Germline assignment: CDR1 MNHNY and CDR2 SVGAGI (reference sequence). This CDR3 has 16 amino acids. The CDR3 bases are TGTGCCAGCAGTTACAATAGCGGGAGGGGGCCAGATACGCAGTATTTT. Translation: CASSYNSGRGPDTQYF.

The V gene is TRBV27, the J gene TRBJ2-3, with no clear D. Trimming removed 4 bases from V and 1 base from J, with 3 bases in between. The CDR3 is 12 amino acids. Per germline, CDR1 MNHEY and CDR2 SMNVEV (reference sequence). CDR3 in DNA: TGTGCCAGCAGTTCTCGCACAGATACGCAGTATTTT. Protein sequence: CASSSRTDTQYF.

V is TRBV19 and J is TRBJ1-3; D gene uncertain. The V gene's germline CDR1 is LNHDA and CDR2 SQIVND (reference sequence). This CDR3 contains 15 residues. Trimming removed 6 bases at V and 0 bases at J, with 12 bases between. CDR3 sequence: CASRKTFNSGNTIYF. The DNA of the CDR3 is TGTGCCAGTAGGAAGACATTTAACTCTGGAAACACCATATATTTT.

CDR3 amino acids: CASSARGAGNTDTQYF. CDR3 in DNA: TGTGCCAGCAGTGCCCGCGGGGCAGGTAACACAGATACGCAGTATTTT. The gene calls are TRBV28 and TRBJ2-3; D possibly corresponds to TRBD2 (6 bases). The CDR3 extends over 16 amino acids. V lost 5 bases and J lost 2, with 17 bases in between. Germline V lookup: CDR1 MDHEN, CDR2 SYDVKM. The whole variable domain, remainder taken from reference TRBV28 and TRBJ2-3, is DVKVTQSSRYLVKRTGEKVFLECVQDMDHENMFWYRQDPGLGLRLIYFSYDVKMKEKGDIPEGYSVSREKKERFSLILESASTNQTSMYLCASSARGAGNTDTQYFGPGTRLTVL.